A selection of T cell receptor beta chains follows, all from one sample in a study of OX40 agonist ivuxolimab in advanced cancers. TCRdb keeps only in-frame clones here, not all; method: immunoSEQ multiplex PCR. The sample includes about 62,000 clones, less than 85% of them seen just once. The sequencing here drew on CD4+ or CD8+ T cells sorted from blood, taken in a trial of the OX40 agonist ivuxolimab. The receptor set was obtained from an adult with an advanced solid tumor such as melanoma, head and neck, liver or kidney cancer. Both conserved end residues are part of each CDR3. D genes are given only for firm matches. The size field is filled for only some rows; it gives once, few, many or a size class.

j_gene	d_gene	abundance	v_gene	CDR3nt	CDR3aa
TRBJ1-2	NA	NA	TRBV28	TGTGCCAGCAGTTTATCGTGGTACAGTGGCTACACCTTC	CASSLSWYSGYTF
TRBJ2-5	NA	NA	TRBV5-1	TGCGCCAGCAGCTCAGGACGGAAGGGGGAGACCCAGTACTTC	CASSSGRKGETQYF
TRBJ1-3	NA	NA	TRBV11-2	TGTGCCAGCAGCCCGAAGGACAGAATCTCTGGAAACACCATATATTTT	CASSPKDRISGNTIYF
TRBJ1-1	NA	few	TRBV20-1	TGCAGTGCTAGAGATCACACTGAAGCTTTCTTT	CSARDHTEAFF
TRBJ2-1	NA	NA	TRBV5-8	TGTGCCAGCAGCTATGTAAATGAGCAGTTCTTC	CASSYVNEQFF
TRBJ2-3	NA	few	TRBV21-1	TGTGCCAGCAGCACCTGTGCTGGGGGGGGCAGGGTATCAGATACGCAGTATTTT	CASSTCAGGGRVSDTQYF
TRBJ2-1	TRBD2	NA	TRBV10-1	TGCGCCAGCAGTGAGTCCCTAGCGGGAAGTAATGAGCAGTTCTTC	CASSESLAGSNEQFF
TRBJ2-1	TRBD1	NA	TRBV5-5	TGTGCCAGCAGCGGGACAGGGGGCTCCTACAATGAGCAGTTCTTC	CASSGTGGSYNEQFF
TRBJ2-1	TRBD2	NA	TRBV29-1	TGCAGCCTAACGCCGGGGGGGAATGAGCAGTTCTTC	CSLTPGGNEQFF
TRBJ1-1	NA	once	TRBV21-1	TGTGCCAGCAGCAAACCAGACAGGGGAGGCACTGAAGCTTTCTTT	CASSKPDRGGTEAFF
TRBJ1-2	TRBD1	few	TRBV19	TGTGCCAGTACCCGGGACAGGGGGCCATGGTATGGCTACACCTTC	CASTRDRGPWYGYTF
TRBJ2-2	NA	NA	TRBV11-3	TGTGCCACCCGGGACCTTGACACCGGGGAGCTGTTTTTT	CATRDLDTGELFF
TRBJ2-3	TRBD1	NA	TRBV27	TGTGCCAGCAGTCGGGACAGAGATACGCAGTATTTT	CASSRDRDTQYF
TRBJ1-1	TRBD1	NA	TRBV28	TGTGCCAGCAGGGCTATGACAGGGCCATCTGAAGCTTTCTTT	CASRAMTGPSEAFF
TRBJ1-1	TRBD1	NA	TRBV28	TGTGCCAGCAGTCCGGGGACAGGGGGCCTCACTGAAGCTTTCTTT	CASSPGTGGLTEAFF
TRBJ2-7	TRBD2	NA	TRBV6-5	TGTGCCAGCAGGCCGACTAGCGGGAGAGGGGAGCAGTACTTC	CASRPTSGRGEQYF
TRBJ2-5	TRBD1	NA	TRBV2	TGTGCCAGCAGCGAGGGGACAGGGGGTTTAGAGACCCAGTACTTC	CASSEGTGGLETQYF
TRBJ2-5	NA	NA	TRBV5-1	TGCGCCAGCAGCTTTGGGGCGGGGGAGACCCAGTACTTC	CASSFGAGETQYF
TRBJ2-3	NA	NA	TRBV28	TGTGCCAGCAGTTTTCCCCATGATACGCAGTATTTT	CASSFPHDTQYF
TRBJ1-1	NA	NA	TRBV28	TGTGCCAGCAGTTTACCTGCCGGAAAGGGGGGTACTGAAGCTTTCTTT	CASSLPAGKGGTEAFF
TRBJ2-1	TRBD2	NA	TRBV7-8	TGTGCCAGCAGCGTAAGAAATCCGGGACTAGCGAACAATGAGCAGTTCTTC	CASSVRNPGLANNEQFF
TRBJ2-3	NA	NA	TRBV28	TGTGCCAGCCGGGGAACGGGCACAGATACGCAGTATTTT	CASRGTGTDTQYF